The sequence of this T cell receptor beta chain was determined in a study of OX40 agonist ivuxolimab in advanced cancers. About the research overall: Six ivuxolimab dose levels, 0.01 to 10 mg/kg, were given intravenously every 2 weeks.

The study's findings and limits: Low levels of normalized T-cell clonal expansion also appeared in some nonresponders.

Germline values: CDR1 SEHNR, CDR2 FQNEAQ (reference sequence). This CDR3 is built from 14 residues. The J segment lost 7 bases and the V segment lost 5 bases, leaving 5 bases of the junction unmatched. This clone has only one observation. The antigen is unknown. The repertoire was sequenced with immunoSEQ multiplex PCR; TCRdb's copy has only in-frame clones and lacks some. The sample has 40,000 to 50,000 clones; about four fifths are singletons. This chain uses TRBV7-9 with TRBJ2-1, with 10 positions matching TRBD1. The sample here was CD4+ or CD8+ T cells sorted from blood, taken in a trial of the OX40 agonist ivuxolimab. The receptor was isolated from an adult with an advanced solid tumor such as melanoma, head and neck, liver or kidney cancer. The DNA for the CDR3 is TGTGCCAGCAGCCGGGACAGGGGTAATAATGAGCAGTTCTTC. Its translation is CASSRDRGNNEQFF.